This TCR beta chain was obtained from a study of shared clonotypes between healthy human individuals. This CDR3 comprises 12 residues. The germline V gene has CDR1 SGHRS and CDR2 YFSETQ. V was pared by 2 bases and J by 10 bases, with 12 bases between. Method: immunoSEQ multiplex PCR; TCRdb's copy keeps in-frame clones and lacks some. The table has about 960,000 clones, around 80% seen once. This clone was seen more than once but under ten times. Its antigen is unidentified. General observations from the study: Naive subsets, compared against memory subsets, generally had larger estimated richness values.

V and J are TRBV5-1 and TRBJ1-1; D gene unclear. The clonotype originates from a man aged 18 to 35 in good health. The sequencing input was memory CD4+ T cells sorted from blood. Subset here: CD45RA-negative fraction. DNA of the CDR3: TGCGCCAGCAGCTTCGGGGTAGGTAGAGCTTTCTTT. It specifies CASSFGVGRAFF. The full variable domain, with the rest looked up from reference TRBV5-1 and TRBJ1-1, is KAGVTQTPRYLIKTRGQQVTLSCSPISGHRSVSWYQQTPGQGLQFLFEYFSETQRNKGNFPGRFSGRQFSNSRSEMNVSTLELGDSALYLCASSFGVGRAFFGQGTRLTVV.